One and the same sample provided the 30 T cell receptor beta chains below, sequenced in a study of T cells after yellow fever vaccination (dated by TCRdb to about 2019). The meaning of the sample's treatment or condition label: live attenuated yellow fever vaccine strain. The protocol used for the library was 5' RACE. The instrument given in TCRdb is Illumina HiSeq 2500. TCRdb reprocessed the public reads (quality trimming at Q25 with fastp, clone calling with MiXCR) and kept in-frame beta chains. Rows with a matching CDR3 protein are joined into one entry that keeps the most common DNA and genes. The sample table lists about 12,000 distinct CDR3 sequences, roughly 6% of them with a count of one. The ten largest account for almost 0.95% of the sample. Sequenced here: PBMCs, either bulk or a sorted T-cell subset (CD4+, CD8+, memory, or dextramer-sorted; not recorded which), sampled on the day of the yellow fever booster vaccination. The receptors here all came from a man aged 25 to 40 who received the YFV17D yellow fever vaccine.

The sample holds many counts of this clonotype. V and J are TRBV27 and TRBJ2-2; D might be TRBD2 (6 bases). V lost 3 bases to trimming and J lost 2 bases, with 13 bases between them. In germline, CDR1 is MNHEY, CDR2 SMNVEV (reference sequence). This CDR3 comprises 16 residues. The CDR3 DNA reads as TGTGCCAGCAGTTTTTATCGGGAGCTAAACACCGGGGAGCTGTTTTTT. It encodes CASSFYRELNTGELFF.

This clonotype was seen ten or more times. CDR3 sequence: CASSLTAGQGYTF. In nucleotides, the CDR3 is TGTGCCAGCAGCTTAACCGCGGGACAAGGCTACACCTTC. J is TRBJ1-2 and V is TRBV7-3; TRBD1 might be the D (6 bases). V was pared by 0 bases and J by 8 bases, with 10 bases between. This CDR3 has 13 residues. The germline V gene encodes CDR1 SGHTA and CDR2 FQGTGA.

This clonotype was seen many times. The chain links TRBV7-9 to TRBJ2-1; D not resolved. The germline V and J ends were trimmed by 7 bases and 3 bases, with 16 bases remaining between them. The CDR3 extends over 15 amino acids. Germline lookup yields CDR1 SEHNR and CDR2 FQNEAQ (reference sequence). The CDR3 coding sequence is TGTGCCAGCATCGTGGCTACCGGAAACTACAATGAGCAGTTCTTC. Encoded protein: CASIVATGNYNEQFF.

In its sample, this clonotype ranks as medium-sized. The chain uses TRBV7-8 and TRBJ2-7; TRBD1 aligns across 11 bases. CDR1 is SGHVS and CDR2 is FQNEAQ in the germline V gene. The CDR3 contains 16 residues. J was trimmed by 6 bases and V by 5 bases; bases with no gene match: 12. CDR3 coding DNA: TGTGCCAGCAGCCTAACCGCCGGGACAGGGGGTGGCGAGCAGTACTTC. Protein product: CASSLTAGTGGGEQYF.

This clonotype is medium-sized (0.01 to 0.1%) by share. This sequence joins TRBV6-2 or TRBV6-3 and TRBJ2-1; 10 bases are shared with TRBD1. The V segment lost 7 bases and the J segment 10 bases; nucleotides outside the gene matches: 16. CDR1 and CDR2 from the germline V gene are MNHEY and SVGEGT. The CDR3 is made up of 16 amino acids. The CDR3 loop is CASTRPGQGTLGEQFF. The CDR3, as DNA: TGTGCCAGCACCCGGCCGGGACAGGGGACCCTCGGCGAGCAGTTCTTC.

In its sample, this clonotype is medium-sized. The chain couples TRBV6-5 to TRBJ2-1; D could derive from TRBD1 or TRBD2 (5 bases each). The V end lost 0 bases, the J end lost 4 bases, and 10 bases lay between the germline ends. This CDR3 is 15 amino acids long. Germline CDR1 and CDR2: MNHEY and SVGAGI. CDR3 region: CASSYSSGTYNEQFF. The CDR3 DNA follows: TGTGCCAGCAGTTACTCCTCCGGGACGTACAATGAGCAGTTCTTC.

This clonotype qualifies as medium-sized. This CDR3 reads CASSQGRLAYNEQFF. In DNA, the CDR3 is TGCGCCAGCAGCCAAGGAAGGCTAGCCTACAATGAGCAGTTCTTC. This chain links TRBV4-3 with TRBJ2-1; D unresolved. Per germline, CDR1 LGHNA and CDR2 YSLEER. Trimming left V 1 base short and J 2 bases short, with 9 bases between. The CDR3 has 15 amino acids.

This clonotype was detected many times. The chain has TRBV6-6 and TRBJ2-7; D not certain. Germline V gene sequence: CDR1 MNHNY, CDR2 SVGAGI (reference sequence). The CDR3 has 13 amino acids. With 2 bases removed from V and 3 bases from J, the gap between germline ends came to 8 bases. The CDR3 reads CASSYGRNYEQYF. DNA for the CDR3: TGTGCCAGCAGTTACGGCCGGAACTACGAGCAGTACTTC.

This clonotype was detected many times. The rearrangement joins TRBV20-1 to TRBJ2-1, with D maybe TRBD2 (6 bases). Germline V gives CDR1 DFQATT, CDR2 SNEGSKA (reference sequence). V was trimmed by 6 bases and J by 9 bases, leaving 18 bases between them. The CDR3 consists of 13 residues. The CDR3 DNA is TGCAGTGCCCAGAGGGCCGGGAGTGGTGAGCAGTTCTTC. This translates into CSAQRAGSGEQFF.

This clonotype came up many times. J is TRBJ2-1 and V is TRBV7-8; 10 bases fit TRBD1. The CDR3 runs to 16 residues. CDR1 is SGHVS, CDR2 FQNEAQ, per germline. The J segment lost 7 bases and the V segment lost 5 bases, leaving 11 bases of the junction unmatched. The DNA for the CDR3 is TGTGCCAGCAGCAAACTAGCGCGACAGGGGGCGAATGAGCAGTTCTTC. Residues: CASSKLARQGANEQFF.

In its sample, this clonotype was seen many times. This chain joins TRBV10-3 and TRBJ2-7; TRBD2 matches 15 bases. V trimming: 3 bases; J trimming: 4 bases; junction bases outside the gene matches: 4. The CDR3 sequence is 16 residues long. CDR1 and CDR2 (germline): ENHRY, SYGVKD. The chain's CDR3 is CAISDRGTSGRYEQYF. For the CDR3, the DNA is TGTGCCATCAGTGACCGCGGGACTAGCGGGAGGTACGAGCAGTACTTC.

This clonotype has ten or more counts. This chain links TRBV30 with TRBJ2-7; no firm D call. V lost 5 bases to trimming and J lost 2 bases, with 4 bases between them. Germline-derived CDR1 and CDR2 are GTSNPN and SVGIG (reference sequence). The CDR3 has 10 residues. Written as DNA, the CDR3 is TGTGCCTGGGGGACCTACGAGCAGTACTTC. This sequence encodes CAWGTYEQYF. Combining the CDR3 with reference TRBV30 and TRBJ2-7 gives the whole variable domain SQTIHQWPATLVQPVGSPLSLECTVEGTSNPNLYWYRQAAGRGLQLLFYSVGIGQISSEVPQNLSASRPQDRQFILSSKKLLLSDSGFYLCAWGTYEQYFGPGTRLTVT.

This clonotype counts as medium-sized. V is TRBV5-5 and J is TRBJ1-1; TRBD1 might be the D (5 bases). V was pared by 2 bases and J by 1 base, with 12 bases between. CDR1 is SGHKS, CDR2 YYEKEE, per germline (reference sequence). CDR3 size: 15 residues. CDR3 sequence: CASSFQGGANTEAFF. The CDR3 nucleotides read TGTGCCAGCAGCTTCCAGGGAGGGGCGAACACTGAAGCTTTCTTT.

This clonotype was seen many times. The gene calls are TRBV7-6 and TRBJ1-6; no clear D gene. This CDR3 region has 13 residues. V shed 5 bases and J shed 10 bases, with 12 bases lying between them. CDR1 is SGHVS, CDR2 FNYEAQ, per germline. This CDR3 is CASSQETWSPLHF. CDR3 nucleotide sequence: TGTGCCAGCAGCCAAGAAACATGGTCACCCCTCCACTTT.

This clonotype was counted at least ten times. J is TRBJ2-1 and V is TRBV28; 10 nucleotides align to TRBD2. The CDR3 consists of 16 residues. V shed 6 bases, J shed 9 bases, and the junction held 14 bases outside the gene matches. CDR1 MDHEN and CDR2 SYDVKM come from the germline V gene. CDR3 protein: CASRGSPGKREGEQFF. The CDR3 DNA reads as TGTGCCAGCAGGGGAAGCCCGGGAAAGCGGGAGGGTGAGCAGTTCTTC.

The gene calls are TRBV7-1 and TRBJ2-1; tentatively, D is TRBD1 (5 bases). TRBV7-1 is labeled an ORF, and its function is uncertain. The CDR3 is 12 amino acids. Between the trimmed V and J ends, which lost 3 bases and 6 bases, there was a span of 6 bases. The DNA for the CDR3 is TGTGCCAGCAGCTCGGGGCGCAATGAGCAGTTCTTC. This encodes CASSSGRNEQFF.

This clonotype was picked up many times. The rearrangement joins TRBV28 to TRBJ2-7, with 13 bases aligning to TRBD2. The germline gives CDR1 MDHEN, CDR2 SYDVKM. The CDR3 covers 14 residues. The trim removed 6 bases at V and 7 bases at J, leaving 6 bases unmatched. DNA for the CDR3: TGTGCCAGCAGAGGACTAGCGGGAGCAGAAGAGCAGTACTTC. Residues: CASRGLAGAEEQYF.

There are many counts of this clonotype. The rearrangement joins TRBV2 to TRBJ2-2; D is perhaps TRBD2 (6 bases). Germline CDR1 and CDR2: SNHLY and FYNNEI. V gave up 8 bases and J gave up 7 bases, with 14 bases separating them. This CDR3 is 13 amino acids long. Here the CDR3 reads CASAPEGGGELFF. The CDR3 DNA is TGTGCCAGCGCCCCGGAGGGTGGCGGGGAGCTGTTTTTT.

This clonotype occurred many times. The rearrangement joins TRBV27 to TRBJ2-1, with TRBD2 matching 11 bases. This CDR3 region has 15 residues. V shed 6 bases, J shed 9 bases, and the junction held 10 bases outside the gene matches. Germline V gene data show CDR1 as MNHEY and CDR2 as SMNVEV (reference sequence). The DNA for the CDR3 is TGTGCCAGCAGCCGACTAGCGGGAACTTTCGGTGAGCAGTTCTTC. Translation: CASSRLAGTFGEQFF.

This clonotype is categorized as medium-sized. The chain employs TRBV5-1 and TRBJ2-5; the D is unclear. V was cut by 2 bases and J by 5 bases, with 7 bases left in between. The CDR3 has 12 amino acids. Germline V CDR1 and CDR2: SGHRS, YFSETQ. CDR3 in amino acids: CASSFNRETQYF. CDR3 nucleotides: TGCGCCAGCAGCTTCAACCGGGAGACCCAGTACTTC.

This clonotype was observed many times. The CDR3 nucleotides read TGTGCCAGCAGTTTAGTTTTAGGCACAAGGGAGACCCAGTACTTC. It encodes CASSLVLGTRETQYF. V is TRBV12-3 or TRBV12-4 and J is TRBJ2-5; D is unclear. The CDR3 runs 15 residues. Trimming removed 1 base from V and 5 bases from J, with 14 bases in between.

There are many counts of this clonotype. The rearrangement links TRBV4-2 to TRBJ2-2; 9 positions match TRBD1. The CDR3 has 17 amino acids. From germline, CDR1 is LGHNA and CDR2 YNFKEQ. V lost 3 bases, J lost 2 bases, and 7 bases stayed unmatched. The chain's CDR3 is CASSQDGDRANTGELFF. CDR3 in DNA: TGTGCCAGCAGCCAGGATGGGGACAGGGCTAACACCGGGGAGCTGTTTTTT.

The CDR3 loop is CASSLVGGSDNEQFF. Written as DNA, the CDR3 is TGTGCCAGCAGCTTAGTGGGCGGGAGTGACAATGAGCAGTTCTTC. V and J are TRBV7-4 and TRBJ2-1; 7 nucleotides agree with TRBD2. The CDR3 is 15 amino acids. Germline loops: CDR1 SGHVT, CDR2 SQSDAQ. V shed 1 base and J 5 bases; nucleotides not matched to a gene: 5.

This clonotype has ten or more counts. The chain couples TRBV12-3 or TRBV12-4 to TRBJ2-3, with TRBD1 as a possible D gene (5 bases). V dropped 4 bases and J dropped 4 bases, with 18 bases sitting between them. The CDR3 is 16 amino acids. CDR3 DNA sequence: TGTGCCAGCAGTTCGTTGGCAGGGTTGGGCCCAGATACGCAGTATTTT. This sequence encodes CASSSLAGLGPDTQYF.

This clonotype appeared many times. The chain's CDR3 is CSARGPVTGALGEQFF. CDR3 in DNA: TGCAGTGCTAGAGGTCCCGTTACGGGTGCGCTGGGTGAGCAGTTCTTC. The rearrangement links TRBV20-1 to TRBJ2-1; no definite D call. From germline, CDR1 is DFQATT and CDR2 SNEGSKA (reference sequence). The V and J ends lost 1 base and 9 bases respectively, with 22 bases between them. The length of the CDR3 is 16 residues.

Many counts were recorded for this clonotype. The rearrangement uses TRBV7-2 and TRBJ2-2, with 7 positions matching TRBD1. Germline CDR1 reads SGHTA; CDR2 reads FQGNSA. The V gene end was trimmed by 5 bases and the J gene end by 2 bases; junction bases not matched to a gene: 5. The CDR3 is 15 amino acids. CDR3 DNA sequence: TGTGCCAGCAGCCACTACAGGGGTAACACCGGGGAGCTGTTTTTT. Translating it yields CASSHYRGNTGELFF.

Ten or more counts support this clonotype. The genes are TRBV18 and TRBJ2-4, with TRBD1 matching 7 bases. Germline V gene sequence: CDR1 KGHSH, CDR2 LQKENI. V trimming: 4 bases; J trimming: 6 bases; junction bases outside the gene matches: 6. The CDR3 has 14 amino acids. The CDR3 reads CASSQDRELNIQYF. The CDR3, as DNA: TGTGCCAGCTCACAAGACAGGGAATTAAACATTCAGTACTTC.

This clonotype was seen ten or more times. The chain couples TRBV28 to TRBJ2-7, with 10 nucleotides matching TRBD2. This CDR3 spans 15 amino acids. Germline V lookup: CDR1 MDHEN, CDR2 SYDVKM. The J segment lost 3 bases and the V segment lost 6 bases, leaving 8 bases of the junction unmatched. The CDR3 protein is CASRPPLAGNYEQYF. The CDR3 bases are TGTGCCAGCAGACCGCCACTAGCGGGAAACTACGAGCAGTACTTC. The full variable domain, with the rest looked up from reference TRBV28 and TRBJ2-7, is DVKVTQSSRYLVKRTGEKVFLECVQDMDHENMFWYRQDPGLGLRLIYFSYDVKMKEKGDIPEGYSVSREKKERFSLILESASTNQTSMYLCASRPPLAGNYEQYFGPGTRLTVT.

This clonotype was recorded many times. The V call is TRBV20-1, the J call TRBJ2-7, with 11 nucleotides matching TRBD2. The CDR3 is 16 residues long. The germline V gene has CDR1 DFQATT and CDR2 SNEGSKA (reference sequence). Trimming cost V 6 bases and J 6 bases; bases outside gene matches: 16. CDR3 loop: CSAATSGKGPLGEQYF. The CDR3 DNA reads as TGCAGTGCGGCGACTAGCGGGAAAGGTCCACTTGGCGAGCAGTACTTC.

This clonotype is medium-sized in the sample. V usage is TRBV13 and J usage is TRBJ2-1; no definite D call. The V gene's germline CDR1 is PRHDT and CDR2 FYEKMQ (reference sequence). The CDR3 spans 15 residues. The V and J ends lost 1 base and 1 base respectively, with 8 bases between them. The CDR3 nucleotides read TGTGCCAGCAGCTTAGAACGTGAGTCCTACAATGAGCAGTTCTTC. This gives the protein CASSLERESYNEQFF.